This TCR beta chain was observed in a study of shared clonotypes between healthy human individuals. Whole-study context: The study used three CD4 naive, three CD4 memory, two CD8 naive and one CD8 memory plate per donor.

Those who donated, Caucasian adults without exception, all lived in Nashville, Tennessee. Libraries were prepared by immunoSEQ multiplex PCR; TCRdb keeps only in-frame clonotypes and omits some of them. The sample records approximately 1.4 million clones, 95% to 99% being singletons. Trimming removed 6 bases at V and 5 bases at J, with 20 bases between. The V gene's germline CDR1 is MDHEN and CDR2 SYDVKM. CDR3 length: 16 residues. V is TRBV28 and J is TRBJ2-1, with D possibly matching TRBD1 (5 bases). Sample: naive CD4+ T cells sorted from blood. Specified subset: CD45RA+ positively selected. The source of this sequence is a man aged 25-40 years in good health. The CDR3 coding sequence is TGTGCCAGCAGCTCCCTCCCAGGGAAGACTGACAATGAGCAGTTCTTC. Residues: CASSSLPGKTDNEQFF.